The next 28 T cell receptor beta chains were all read from a single sample in a study of T cells in localized non-small cell lung cancer. Method: immunoSEQ multiplex PCR; TCRdb's copy keeps in-frame clones and lacks some. This sample carries about 23,000 clones, approximately 90% of them seen once, and the ten largest clones take less than 9%. The sequenced sample was peripheral blood, obtained before any cancer treatment. These receptors all come from a woman aged 40-69 years with stage I lung adenocarcinoma.

The CDR3 sequence is CASSIPGAKGTQYF. In DNA, the CDR3 is TGTGCCAGTAGTATTCCGGGAGCCAAGGGGACCCAGTACTTC. V is TRBV19 and J is TRBJ2-5, with D perhaps TRBD2 (6 bases). The CDR3 runs to 14 residues. From germline, CDR1 is LNHDA and CDR2 SQIVND (reference sequence). Trimming pared 3 bases from V and 7 bases from J, leaving 15 bases between.

The V gene is TRBV27, the J gene TRBJ2-1, with 11 bases lining up with TRBD2. The J segment lost 2 bases and the V segment lost 7 bases, leaving 4 bases of the junction unmatched. CDR3 length: 15 residues. Germline CDR1 and CDR2: MNHEY and SMNVEV (reference sequence). The CDR3 DNA reads as TGTGCCAGCAACCTTAGCGGGAGGGCCTACAATGAGCAGTTCTTC. It translates to CASNLSGRAYNEQFF.

This rearrangement joins TRBV5-6 to TRBJ2-5; tentatively, D is TRBD1 (5 bases). The V gene's germline CDR1 is SGHDT and CDR2 YYEEEE. Trimming removed 3 bases at V and 5 bases at J, with 20 bases between. The CDR3 is 16 amino acids. CDR3 bases: TGTGCCAGCAGCTCATCAGTCCGGGCTGCAGGGGAGACCCAGTACTTC. Protein product: CASSSSVRAAGETQYF.

The gene calls are TRBV6-5 and TRBJ2-5, with 7 bases matching TRBD2. The CDR3 length is 14 residues. The germline CDR1 and CDR2 sequences are MNHEY and SVGAGI. V was pared by 5 bases and J by 5 bases, with 8 bases of the junction left unmatched. In DNA form, the CDR3 reads TGTGCCAGCAGTCGGGGGAGGGGATTTGAGACCCAGTACTTC. Protein: CASSRGRGFETQYF.

This clone was detected once. The CDR3 sequence: CASRPQTGGNTEAFF. CDR3 sequence (DNA): TGTGCCAGCAGACCCCAGACAGGTGGGAACACTGAAGCTTTCTTT. The gene calls are TRBV6-1 and TRBJ1-1; a possible D gene is TRBD1 (6 bases). CDR1 and CDR2 from the germline V gene are MNHNS and SASEGT. V dropped 6 bases and J dropped 1 base, with 15 bases sitting between them. This CDR3 contains 15 residues.

The genes are TRBV19 and TRBJ1-5, with 7 positions matching TRBD1. This CDR3 is built from 13 residues. V shed 9 bases, J shed 2 bases, and the junction held 4 bases outside the gene matches. In germline, CDR1 is LNHDA, CDR2 SQIVND (reference sequence). The CDR3, as DNA: TGTGCCAGGCGACAGGGTCGCAATCAGCCCCAGCATTTT. This sequence encodes CARRQGRNQPQHF.

V usage is TRBV7-3 and J usage is TRBJ2-5, with D possibly TRBD1 on 5 matching bases. Between the trimmed V and J ends, which lost 3 bases and 5 bases, there was a span of 13 bases. Germline CDR1 and CDR2: SGHTA and FQGTGA. This CDR3 region has 14 residues. The CDR3 spells CASSLAGLGETQYF. CDR3 nucleotide sequence: TGTGCCAGCAGCTTGGCAGGGTTGGGGGAGACCCAGTACTTC.

The chain couples TRBV16 to TRBJ2-7; D is possibly TRBD2 (6 bases). The CDR3 has 16 residues. Germline V CDR1 and CDR2: KGHSY, FQNENV. The V end lost 3 bases, the J end lost 1 base, and 16 bases lay between the germline ends. The CDR3 region is CASSHFILGGSYEQYF. The CDR3 nucleotides read TGTGCCAGCAGCCATTTCATTTTGGGGGGTTCCTACGAGCAGTACTTC.

The chain joins TRBV19 to TRBJ2-7, with 10 bases that match TRBD1. The CDR3 consists of 14 residues. The V gene's germline CDR1 is LNHDA and CDR2 SQIVND (reference sequence). After removal of 4 bases from V and 3 bases from J, the junction contained 3 bases not matched to a gene. CDR3 in DNA: TGTGCCAGTAGTAGGACAGGGGGAATCTACGAGCAGTACTTC. It translates to CASSRTGGIYEQYF. Looking up the rest from reference TRBV19 and TRBJ2-7 gives the full variable domain: DGGITQSPKYLFRKEGQNVTLSCEQNLNHDAMYWYRQDPGQGLRLIYYSQIVNDFQKGDIAEGYSVSREKKESFPLTVTSAQKNPTAFYLCASSRTGGIYEQYFGPGTRLTVT.

This sequence joins TRBV15 and TRBJ2-5; perhaps TRBD2 as D (7 bases). Germline CDR1 LNHNV, CDR2 YYDKDF (reference sequence). The CDR3 length is 16 residues. V was shortened by 1 base and J by 5 bases, with 17 bases between the two germline ends. The CDR3 loop reads CATSRGGAGAEETQYF. CDR3 nucleotides: TGTGCCACCAGCAGAGGGGGGGCGGGAGCGGAGGAGACCCAGTACTTC.

The chain has TRBV18 and TRBJ2-7; 9 bases align to TRBD1. With 4 bases clipped from V and 2 bases from J, the junction kept 9 bases outside the gene matches. Germline-derived CDR1 and CDR2 are KGHSH and LQKENI. This CDR3 spans 16 amino acids. The CDR3 region is CASSRKNGTGTYEQYF. The CDR3 nucleotides are TGTGCCAGCTCACGAAAAAACGGGACAGGGACCTACGAGCAGTACTTC.

Only a few counts were recorded for this clone. The genes are TRBV4-1 and TRBJ1-5; D is ambiguous. Germline CDR1 and CDR2: MGHRA and YSYEKL. CDR3 length equals 14 residues. V lost 4 bases, J lost 4 bases, and 11 bases lay in between. CDR3 nucleotides: TGCGCCAGCAGCCCGACCGACCTAAATCAGCCCCAGCATTTT. Translated, it gives CASSPTDLNQPQHF.

The V gene is TRBV7-9, the J gene TRBJ1-1; D is undetermined. The CDR3 runs to 16 residues. The germline CDR1 and CDR2 sequences are SEHNR and FQNEAQ (reference sequence). V lost 7 bases and J 0 bases, leaving 18 bases between the germline ends. The CDR3 loop reads CASKPRPLGMNTEAFF. The CDR3 DNA follows: TGTGCCAGCAAACCAAGGCCTCTGGGCATGAACACTGAAGCTTTCTTT.

This clone showed up just a few times. The V and J genes are TRBV7-9 and TRBJ1-5; D gene uncertain. This CDR3 has 13 residues. V shed 5 bases and J shed 4 bases, with 9 bases lying between them. Germline CDR1 and CDR2: SEHNR and FQNEAQ (reference sequence). The CDR3 here is CASSTPPNQPQHF. For the CDR3, the DNA is TGTGCCAGCAGCACTCCTCCAAATCAGCCCCAGCATTTT.

The chain uses TRBV28 and TRBJ1-5; D is unclear. The CDR3 loop spans 12 amino acids. V lost 7 bases to trimming and J lost 0 bases, with 4 bases between them. CDR1 and CDR2 (germline): MDHEN, SYDVKM. CDR3 in amino acids: CASNDSNQPQHF. In DNA, the CDR3 is TGTGCCAGCAACGATAGCAATCAGCCCCAGCATTTT.

The V and J genes are TRBV11-2 and TRBJ1-1, with 7 bases lining up with TRBD1. Germline V gene sequence: CDR1 SGHAT, CDR2 FQNNGV. After removal of 2 bases from V and 0 bases from J, the junction contained 12 bases not matched to a gene. The CDR3 has 18 amino acids. CDR3 nucleotide sequence: TGTGCCAGCAGCTTATATTTCGGTGGAGGGGGCATGAACACTGAAGCTTTCTTT. Its translation: CASSLYFGGGGMNTEAFF.

The chain is built from TRBV28 and TRBJ2-7; a weak D match, TRBD1 (6 bases). Germline CDR1 MDHEN, CDR2 SYDVKM. The CDR3 length is 19 residues. V lost 6 bases and J lost 4, with 31 bases in between. CDR3 in DNA: TGTGCCAGCAGCGGCCTTGTTATCAGGGGTATAAGACGAAGATACGAGCAGTACTTC. Translating it yields CASSGLVIRGIRRRYEQYF.

This clone was seen more than once but under ten times. This rearrangement joins TRBV10-2 to TRBJ1-1, with D perhaps matching TRBD1 (6 bases). The CDR3 has 14 residues. The V end lost 6 bases, the J end lost 7 bases, and 18 bases lay between the germline ends. The germline gives CDR1 WSHSY, CDR2 SAAADI. CDR3: CASSPQGNGYEAFF. For the CDR3, the DNA is TGCGCCAGCAGCCCACAGGGAAACGGTTATGAAGCTTTCTTT.

This sequence joins TRBV7-2 and TRBJ2-1; D is ambiguous. CDR1 and CDR2 from the germline V gene are SGHTA and FQGNSA. With 5 bases removed from V and 0 bases from J, the gap between germline ends came to 11 bases. The CDR3 spans 15 residues. CDR3 protein: CASSPIHSSYNEQFF. CDR3 bases: TGTGCCAGCAGCCCCATTCATAGCTCCTACAATGAGCAGTTCTTC.

The chain carries TRBV6-1 and TRBJ2-7; 10 nucleotides agree with TRBD2. This CDR3 region has 20 residues. J was trimmed by 3 bases and V by 2 bases; bases with no gene match: 19. Germline V gives CDR1 MNHNS, CDR2 SASEGT. In DNA, the CDR3 is TGTGCCAGCAGTGAAAGGGGCGGGGGCCCCAGCGGGAGGGTCTACTACGAGCAGTACTTC. This codes for CASSERGGGPSGRVYYEQYF.

This clone was found once. V and J are TRBV10-3 and TRBJ2-5, with TRBD2 identical over 8 bases. Germline CDR1 and CDR2: ENHRY and SYGVKD. The CDR3 runs to 16 residues. V lost 3 bases to trimming and J lost 6 bases; unmatched junction nucleotides: 12. The CDR3 region has the DNA TGTGCCATCAGTGATTCCCCGGGACTAGGTGCTAAGACCCAGTACTTC. Its protein is CAISDSPGLGAKTQYF.

This chain connects TRBV19 to TRBJ1-1; no clear D gene. The CDR3 is made up of 14 amino acids. The V end lost 1 base, the J end lost 2 bases, and 8 bases lay between the germline ends. Germline CDR1 and CDR2: LNHDA and SQIVND (reference sequence). CDR3 amino acids: CASSIGRANTEAFF. The CDR3 nucleotides read TGTGCCAGTAGTATAGGAAGAGCAAACACTGAAGCTTTCTTT.

The V and J genes are TRBV5-6 and TRBJ2-7; weak D call: TRBD1 (6 bases). This CDR3 comprises 15 residues. Trimming stripped 1 base from V and 1 base from J, with 12 bases between. Germline CDR1 SGHDT, CDR2 YYEEEE. This chain's CDR3 is CASSLSTGISYEQYF. The DNA of the CDR3 is TGTGCCAGCAGCTTGTCTACAGGGATATCCTACGAGCAGTACTTC. Full variable domain (outside the CDR3, taken from reference TRBV5-6 and TRBJ2-7): DAGVTQSPTHLIKTRGQQVTLRCSPKSGHDTVSWYQQALGQGPQFIFQYYEEEERQRGNFPDRFSGHQFPNYSSELNVNALLLGDSALYLCASSLSTGISYEQYFGPGTRLTVT.

The chain is built from TRBV7-9 and TRBJ2-5; 8 bases agree with TRBD2. V gave up 0 bases and J gave up 4 bases; unmatched junction bases: 7. The CDR3 is 16 amino acids. Germline CDR1 reads SEHNR; CDR2 reads FQNEAQ (reference sequence). The CDR3 spells CASSLAPGLGGETQYF. The CDR3 bases are TGTGCCAGCAGCTTAGCCCCGGGACTAGGGGGAGAGACCCAGTACTTC.

The gene calls are TRBV18 and TRBJ2-2; no reliable D call. V gave up 5 bases and J gave up 6 bases, with 4 bases separating them. The CDR3 is made up of 11 amino acids. Germline-derived CDR1 and CDR2 are KGHSH and LQKENI. In DNA, the CDR3 is TGTGCCAGCTCAATCGCCGGGGAGCTGTTTTTT. It specifies CASSIAGELFF.

The chain joins TRBV7-4 to TRBJ1-1, with unresolved D. This CDR3 has 14 amino acids. From germline, CDR1 is SGHVT and CDR2 SQSDAQ. V was cut by 1 base and J by 2 bases, with 8 bases left in between. CDR3 residues: CASSLVWGNTEAFF. The CDR3 bases are TGTGCCAGCAGCTTAGTTTGGGGAAACACTGAAGCTTTCTTT.

The chain employs TRBV27 and TRBJ1-2; weak D call: TRBD1 (6 bases). This CDR3 has 16 residues. V was pared by 5 bases and J by 5 bases, with 21 bases between. Germline V gene lookup returns CDR1 MNHEY and CDR2 SMNVEV (reference sequence). CDR3 region: CASSLAGGRTPYGYTF. The CDR3 DNA sequence: TGTGCCAGCAGTCTCGCGGGGGGGCGGACCCCGTATGGCTACACCTTC.

The V gene is TRBV6-1, the J gene TRBJ1-5; tentatively, D is TRBD1 (5 bases). CDR3 length: 13 amino acids. Germline V gene sequence: CDR1 MNHNS, CDR2 SASEGT. V was cut by 6 bases and J by 3 bases, with 9 bases left in between. Here the CDR3 reads CASRRDPNQPQHF. The CDR3 DNA sequence: TGTGCCAGCAGAAGGGACCCCAATCAGCCCCAGCATTTT.